The 30 T cell receptor beta chains listed next were all sequenced from one sample in a study of blood T cell repertoires in COVID-19. Assay: immunoSEQ multiplex PCR; the TCRdb copy retains only in-frame clones and omits some. In the table there are about 190,000 clones, 84% of which are singletons. The sequenced material came from PBMCs or T cells enriched from blood (not recorded which). The receptors shown here come from a woman in her twenties or thirties who had been exposed to COVID-19.

This clone was found once. V and J are TRBV10-1 and TRBJ1-1; D perhaps matches TRBD1 (6 bases). The V gene's germline CDR1 is WNHNN and CDR2 SYGVQD (reference sequence). CDR3 length equals 14 residues. V lost 6 bases and J lost 4, with 15 bases in between. This CDR3 is CASSPGGAATEAFF. CDR3 nucleotide sequence: TGCGCCAGCAGCCCCGGGGGGGCTGCCACTGAAGCTTTCTTT.

The genes are TRBV11-2 and TRBJ2-7, with 7 bases lining up with TRBD1. Germline trimming cut 5 bases from V and 0 bases from J; bases unmatched to any gene: 7. Germline V gives CDR1 SGHAT, CDR2 FQNNGV. This CDR3 has 15 amino acids. The CDR3 DNA reads as TGTGCCAGCAGCGTCGACAGGGCACTCTCCTACGAGCAGTACTTC. Translated: CASSVDRALSYEQYF.

The CDR3 DNA reads TGTGCCAGCAGCGTAGTCGGGACAGGGATGAACACTGAAGCTTTCTTT. Its protein is CASSVVGTGMNTEAFF. The V and J genes are TRBV9 and TRBJ1-1, with 9 positions matching TRBD1. Germline V gene sequence: CDR1 SGDLS, CDR2 YYNGEE. Losses at the gene ends were 0 bases for V and 0 bases for J; bases not matched to a gene: 3. The CDR3 length is 16 residues.

The chain links TRBV19 to TRBJ2-3, with D unclear. The CDR3 covers 14 residues. V was shortened by 5 bases and J by 0 bases, with 9 bases between the two germline ends. Per germline, CDR1 LNHDA and CDR2 SQIVND (reference sequence). The CDR3 loop reads CASSRSFSTDTQYF. CDR3 nucleotides: TGTGCCAGTAGTCGGTCCTTTAGCACAGATACGCAGTATTTT.

This clone appeared a few times. The CDR3 here is CASSIPGQGEAFF. The CDR3 coding sequence is TGTGCCAGCAGCATACCTGGACAGGGAGAAGCTTTCTTT. The genes are TRBV5-5 and TRBJ1-1; 8 bases line up with TRBD1. The trim removed 4 bases at V and 8 bases at J, leaving 7 bases unmatched. There are 13 residues in the CDR3. Germline V gives CDR1 SGHKS, CDR2 YYEKEE (reference sequence).

This clone was counted only a few times. The chain has TRBV25-1 and TRBJ1-1; no firm D call. Trimming took 6 bases from V and 6 from J, leaving 14 bases between them. CDR1 is MGHDK, CDR2 SYGVNS, per germline. The CDR3 is 13 residues long. The CDR3 bases are TGTGCCAGCAGCGGAGGTCCGCTTCCTGAAGCTTTCTTT. This gives the protein CASSGGPLPEAFF.

The chain has TRBV6-4 and TRBJ2-7; 8 bases match TRBD2. The CDR3 is 15 residues long. V trimming: 7 bases; J trimming: 2 bases; junction bases outside the gene matches: 10. Germline loops: CDR1 MRHNA, CDR2 SNTAGT. CDR3 nucleotide sequence: TGTGCCAGCAATCAAAAGCGGGGGAGGGCCTACGAGCAGTACTTC. It specifies CASNQKRGRAYEQYF.

The chain recombines TRBV6-2 or TRBV6-3 with TRBJ2-7; 9 nucleotides line up with TRBD1. CDR1 is MNHEY, CDR2 SVGEGT, per germline. After removal of 5 bases from V and 1 base from J, the junction contained 9 bases not matched to a gene. CDR3 length: 16 residues. DNA of the CDR3: TGTGCCAGCAGTGGCGTGGGGACAGGGAAATCCTACGAGCAGTACTTC. It translates to CASSGVGTGKSYEQYF.

The V gene is TRBV2, the J gene TRBJ2-3, with D perhaps matching TRBD1 (5 bases). CDR1 is SNHLY and CDR2 is FYNNEI in the germline V gene. V was clipped by 8 bases and J by 12 bases, with 12 bases between them. The CDR3 is made up of 10 amino acids. CDR3 nucleotide sequence: TGTGCCAGCTCAAGGACATATCAGTATTTT. It specifies CASSRTYQYF.

This chain uses TRBV25-1 with TRBJ1-6; D possibly corresponds to TRBD1 (6 bases). The germline CDR1 and CDR2 sequences are MGHDK and SYGVNS. The V gene lost 6 bases and the J gene lost 4 bases, with 13 bases spanning the gap. This CDR3 contains 15 residues. The DNA for the CDR3 is TGTGCCAGCAGATCAGACAGGATTTATAATTCACCCCTCCACTTT. Protein sequence: CASRSDRIYNSPLHF.

The genes are TRBV6-2 or TRBV6-3 and TRBJ2-3; the match to TRBD2 covers 11 bases. Germline V gene sequence: CDR1 MNHEY, CDR2 SVGEGT. The V segment lost 5 bases and the J segment 0 bases; nucleotides outside the gene matches: 4. The CDR3 is made up of 16 amino acids. The CDR3 protein is CASSLGLAGSTDTQYF. The CDR3 DNA reads as TGTGCCAGCAGTCTCGGACTAGCGGGTAGCACAGATACGCAGTATTTT.

This clone was observed a handful of times. Written as DNA, the CDR3 is TGTGCCAGCAGCCAAGGACAGCGCCCTGGGTATGAAAAACTGTTTTTT. Translated, it gives CASSQGQRPGYEKLFF. The chain is built from TRBV11-2 and TRBJ1-4; TRBD1 is a possible D gene (6 bases). V was clipped by 5 bases and J by 6 bases, with 19 bases between them. Germline CDR1 is SGHAT and CDR2 is FQNNGV. The CDR3 is 16 amino acids.

This chain joins TRBV6-2 or TRBV6-3 and TRBJ2-7; 8 nucleotides align to TRBD1. The CDR3 spans 15 residues. Germline V gene sequence: CDR1 MNHEY, CDR2 SVGEGT. Trimming cost V 2 bases and J 3 bases; bases outside gene matches: 6. CDR3 amino acids: CASSYGDRSYYEQYF. The CDR3 coding sequence is TGTGCCAGCAGTTACGGGGACAGGAGCTACTACGAGCAGTACTTC.

This clone has only one observation. This chain connects TRBV14 to TRBJ2-5, with 11 bases that match TRBD2. This CDR3 is 17 amino acids long. Losses at the gene ends were 0 bases for V and 5 bases for J; bases not matched to a gene: 8. Germline CDR1 SGHDN, CDR2 FVKESK. The chain's CDR3 is CASSQEIVASGGETQYF. DNA of the CDR3: TGTGCCAGCAGCCAAGAAATTGTGGCTAGCGGGGGGGAGACCCAGTACTTC.

This clone was seen only a few times. The chain links TRBV7-9 to TRBJ2-7; D gene uncertain. The CDR3 is 13 amino acids. From germline, CDR1 is SEHNR and CDR2 FQNEAQ (reference sequence). V was pared by 6 bases and J by 3 bases, with 12 bases between. The CDR3 sequence is CASSPTPLYEQYF. CDR3 bases: TGTGCCAGCAGTCCTACTCCCCTCTACGAGCAGTACTTC. Full variable domain (remainder filled in from reference TRBV7-9 and TRBJ2-7): DTGVSQNPRHKITKRGQNVTFRCDPISEHNRLYWYRQTLGQGPEFLTYFQNEAQLEKSRLLSDRFSAERPKGSFSTLEIQRTEQGDSAMYLCASSPTPLYEQYFGPGTRLTVT.

The chain couples TRBV7-2 to TRBJ1-2, with D perhaps TRBD1 (5 bases). Trimming removed 8 bases from V and 6 bases from J, with 22 bases in between. Germline-derived CDR1 and CDR2 are SGHTA and FQGNSA. This CDR3 is 15 amino acids long. This chain's CDR3 is CASASPPGVRDGYTF. The CDR3 DNA sequence: TGTGCCAGCGCTTCTCCTCCGGGGGTGCGGGATGGCTACACCTTC.

This clone was recorded a few times. V and J are TRBV6-4 and TRBJ2-3; 9 bases fit TRBD1. This CDR3 has 14 amino acids. The V and J ends lost 4 bases and 3 bases, in that order; junction bases with no gene match: 2. The V gene's germline CDR1 is MRHNA and CDR2 SNTAGT. The CDR3 protein is CASSGDRETDTQYF. The CDR3 coding sequence is TGTGCCAGCAGTGGGGACAGGGAAACAGATACGCAGTATTTT.

The chain joins TRBV15 to TRBJ1-5; perhaps TRBD1 as D (6 bases). The CDR3 sequence is 14 residues long. Germline-derived CDR1 and CDR2 are LNHNV and YYDKDF (reference sequence). The germline V and J ends were trimmed by 5 bases and 2 bases, with 10 bases remaining between them. The CDR3 DNA reads TGTGCCACCAGCCGAACAGGGCGCAATCAGCCCCAGCATTTT. This encodes CATSRTGRNQPQHF. Based on the CDR3 plus reference TRBV15 and TRBJ1-5, the full variable domain is DAMVIQNPRYQVTQFGKPVTLSCSQTLNHNVMYWYQQKSSQAPKLLFHYYDKDFNNEADTPDNFQSRRPNTSFCFLDIRSPGLGDTAMYLCATSRTGRNQPQHFGDGTRLSIL.

CDR3 sequence reads: CASSTNRVSTF. The CDR3 DNA reads as TGTGCCAGCAGTACTAACAGGGTTTCCACCTTC. The chain is built from TRBV12-3 or TRBV12-4 and TRBJ1-2, with D maybe TRBD1 (6 bases). V was shortened by 5 bases and J by 13 bases, with 14 bases between the two germline ends. This CDR3 spans 11 amino acids.

V gene TRBV24-1 combines with J gene TRBJ1-1; D perhaps matches TRBD1 (6 bases). Deletions cut 2 bases from V and 7 bases from J, with 13 bases between. This CDR3 has 14 residues. Germline CDR1 KGHDR, CDR2 SFDVKD. The CDR3 loop reads CATSDSLGGHEAFF. DNA of the CDR3: TGTGCCACCAGTGATTCCCTGGGGGGGCATGAAGCTTTCTTT.

J is TRBJ2-1 and V is TRBV29-1, with D tentatively TRBD1 (5 bases). Germline lookup yields CDR1 SQVTM and CDR2 ANQGSEA. This CDR3 spans 13 amino acids. V lost 0 bases and J lost 6, with 9 bases in between. This chain's CDR3 is CSVEELQVNEQFF. The CDR3 DNA reads as TGCAGCGTTGAAGAATTACAGGTCAATGAGCAGTTCTTC.

This chain links TRBV3-1 (or the pseudogene TRBV3-2) with TRBJ2-1, with 9 nucleotides matching TRBD2. V shed 4 bases and J 8 bases; nucleotides not matched to a gene: 15. Germline CDR1 reads LGHDT; CDR2 reads YNNKEL (reference sequence). The CDR3 contains 17 residues. CDR3 DNA: TGTGCCAGCAGCCGAGGCAGTAGCGGGGGAGGTCGGGATGAGCAGTTCTTC. It encodes CASSRGSSGGGRDEQFF.

The chain links TRBV10-2 to TRBJ2-3, with 10 bases identical to TRBD1. The CDR3 has 16 residues. V dropped 5 bases and J dropped 3; count of bases not matched to a gene: 8. Germline V CDR1 and CDR2: WSHSY, SAAADI. The CDR3 spells CASSRIPGQGTDTQYF. CDR3 in DNA: TGCGCCAGCAGTCGGATCCCGGGACAGGGGACAGATACGCAGTATTTT.

The chain combines TRBV6-4 with TRBJ1-5, with 11 bases matching TRBD1. Germline loops: CDR1 MRHNA, CDR2 SNTAGT. This CDR3 has 17 residues. Trimming removed 2 bases from V and 4 bases from J; junction bases left unmatched: 7. CDR3 nucleotide sequence: TGTGCCAGCAGTGACGGACAGGGGGCGCCTGGTAATCAGCCCCAGCATTTT. The encoded protein is CASSDGQGAPGNQPQHF.

This rearrangement joins TRBV18 to TRBJ2-7; 7 bases match TRBD2. Germline CDR1 KGHSH, CDR2 LQKENI. Trimming removed 2 bases from V and 3 bases from J; junction bases left unmatched: 19. The CDR3 consists of 19 residues. In nucleotides, the CDR3 is TGTGCCAGCTCACCAGAATTCATTCGGTCCGGGACTATAATCTACGAGCAGTACTTC. Translating gives CASSPEFIRSGTIIYEQYF.

V gene TRBV13 combines with J gene TRBJ2-3, with 8 nucleotides matching TRBD2. Germline V gene sequence: CDR1 PRHDT, CDR2 FYEKMQ (reference sequence). The CDR3 is made up of 17 amino acids. The ends lost 5 bases at V and 5 bases at J; junction bases unmatched: 15. CDR3 region: CASSPRRVGGARDTQYF. The DNA of the CDR3 is TGTGCCAGCAGCCCAAGACGCGTCGGGGGGGCCAGAGATACGCAGTATTTT.

This clone appeared once. This sequence joins TRBV10-3 and TRBJ2-2; TRBD1 aligns across 11 bases. V lost 3 bases, J lost 4 bases, and 13 bases stayed unmatched. The length of the CDR3 is 19 residues. The V gene's germline CDR1 is ENHRY and CDR2 SYGVKD. CDR3 region: CAISDAKDRGLRSTGELFF. Here the CDR3 DNA reads TGTGCCATCAGTGATGCGAAGGACAGGGGGCTAAGGAGCACCGGGGAGCTGTTTTTT.

This chain joins TRBV6-5 and TRBJ1-2; 9 bases map to TRBD1. The V gene's germline CDR1 is MNHEY and CDR2 SVGAGI. V shed 6 bases and J 7 bases; nucleotides not matched to a gene: 12. This CDR3 comprises 15 residues. The CDR3 nucleotides are TGTGCCAGCAGGCTTACACAGGGGGCAGTTACTGGCTACACCTTC. Translated: CASRLTQGAVTGYTF.

The rearrangement uses TRBV12-3 or TRBV12-4 and TRBJ1-2; D is unresolved. Between the trimmed V and J ends, which lost 3 bases and 2 bases, there was a span of 7 bases. This CDR3 is built from 13 residues. The CDR3, as DNA: TGTGCCAGCAGTTTCCGTTCGAACTATGGCTACACCTTC. It yields the protein CASSFRSNYGYTF.

This chain links TRBV5-4 with TRBJ1-1, with D perhaps matching TRBD1 (6 bases). Trimming left V 4 bases short and J 0 bases short, with 13 bases between. The length of the CDR3 is 15 residues. Germline V gene data show CDR1 as SGHNT and CDR2 as YYREEE (reference sequence). The CDR3 spells CASSPWTDLNTEAFF. CDR3 nucleotides: TGTGCCAGCAGCCCATGGACAGATTTGAACACTGAAGCTTTCTTT.